Sequencing of this TCR beta chain was carried out in a study of CD8 T cells in ankylosing spondylitis. Molecular-barcoded quantitative 5'-RACE produced these TCR beta libraries. TCRdb ran MiXCR on the 5' RACE reads and lists one entry per CDR3 protein. The sample includes about 320,000 distinct CDR3 sequences, approximately 10% seen only once; the top ten take 9.1%. Many counts were recorded for this clonotype. Its antigen is not identified. Study outcomes and limitations: Disease-linked clones reportedly showed significant enrichment in matched ankylosing spondylitis synovial fluid. The authors found the disease-linked clones to be CD8+ and relatively rare in peripheral blood. A TCR beta motif of 8 or 9 highly homologous variants appeared characteristic of ankylosing spondylitis blood.

CDR1 MDHEN and CDR2 SYDVKM come from the germline V gene. The CDR3 is 15 amino acids. V was clipped by 5 bases and J by 1 base; unmatched bases: 5. The sequencing sample was made of blood, either unsorted or a sorted T cell fraction (not recorded which). This clonotype was sampled from a female donor with ankylosing spondylitis or in good health (not recorded which). V is TRBV28 and J is TRBJ2-5; 9 nucleotides agree with TRBD2. The CDR3 DNA sequence: TGTGCCAGCAGTCGCAGCGGGGGGCCCCAAGAGACCCAGTACTTC. It specifies CASSRSGGPQETQYF.